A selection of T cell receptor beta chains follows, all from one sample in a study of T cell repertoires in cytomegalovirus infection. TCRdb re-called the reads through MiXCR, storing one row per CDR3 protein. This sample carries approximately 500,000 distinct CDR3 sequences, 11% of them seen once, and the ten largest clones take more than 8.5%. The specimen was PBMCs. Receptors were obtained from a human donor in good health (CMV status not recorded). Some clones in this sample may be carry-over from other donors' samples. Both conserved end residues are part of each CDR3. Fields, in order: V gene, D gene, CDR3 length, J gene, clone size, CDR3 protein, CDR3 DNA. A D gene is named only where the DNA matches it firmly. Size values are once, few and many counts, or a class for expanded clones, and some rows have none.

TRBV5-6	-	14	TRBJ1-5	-	CASSLRPLGPPQHF	TGTGCCAGCAGCTTGAGGCCACTAGGTCCGCCCCAGCATTTT
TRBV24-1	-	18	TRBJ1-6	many	CASSLRAFSEVYNSPLHF	TGTGCCAGCTCCCTCCGGGCCTTCTCGGAAGTATATAATTCACCCCTCCACTTT
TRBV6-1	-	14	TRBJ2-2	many	CATIQGRNTGELFF	TGTGCCACCATACAGGGCAGGAACACCGGGGAGCTGTTTTTT
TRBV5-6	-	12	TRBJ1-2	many	CASSLRTYGYTF	TGTGCCAGCAGCTTGCGCACCTATGGCTACACCTTC
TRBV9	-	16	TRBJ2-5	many	CASSVAPSAGTETQYF	TGTGCCAGCAGCGTAGCCCCTAGCGCAGGTACAGAGACCCAGTACTTC
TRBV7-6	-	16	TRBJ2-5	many	CASSLWRALGQETQYF	TGTGCCAGCAGCTTATGGAGGGCGTTGGGCCAAGAGACCCAGTACTTC
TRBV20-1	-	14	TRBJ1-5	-	CSATRPRGDQPQHF	TGCAGTGCTACCCGACCGAGGGGAGATCAGCCCCAGCATTTT
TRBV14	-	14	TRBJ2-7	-	CASSLAGQKYEQYF	TGTGCCAGCAGCCTAGCGGGACAGAAATACGAGCAGTACTTC
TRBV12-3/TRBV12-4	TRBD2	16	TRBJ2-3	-	CASSHTSGGGTDTQYF	TGTGCCAGCAGTCACACTAGCGGGGGGGGAACAGATACGCAGTATTTT
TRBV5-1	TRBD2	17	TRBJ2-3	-	CASSLGVAGESTDTQYF	TGCGCCAGCAGCTTGGGAGTGGCGGGGGAGTCCACAGATACGCAGTATTTT
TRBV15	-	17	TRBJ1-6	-	CATSSVGGSSYNSPLHF	TGTGCCACCAGCAGTGTGGGGGGAAGCTCCTATAATTCACCCCTCCACTTT
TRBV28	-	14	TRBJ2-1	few	CASSFRIAYNEQFF	TGTGCCAGCAGTTTTCGCATAGCCTACAATGAGCAGTTCTTC
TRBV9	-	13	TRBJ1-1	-	CASSPTGKTEAFF	TGTGCCAGCAGCCCTACAGGGAAAACTGAAGCTTTCTTT
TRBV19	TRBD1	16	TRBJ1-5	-	CASQTSGTGGGQPQHF	TGTGCCAGTCAGACTTCCGGGACAGGGGGCGGACAGCCCCAGCATTTT
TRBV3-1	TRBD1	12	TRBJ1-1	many	CASSQDTGQAFF	TGTGCCAGCAGCCAAGATACGGGACAGGCTTTCTTT
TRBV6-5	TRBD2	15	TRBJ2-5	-	CASSRSGRSQETQYF	TGTGCCAGCAGTCGAAGCGGGAGGAGCCAAGAGACCCAGTACTTC
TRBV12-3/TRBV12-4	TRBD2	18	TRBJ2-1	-	CASSPGGTSGGDHNEQFF	TGTGCCAGCAGTCCGGGGGGGACTAGCGGGGGGGATCACAATGAGCAGTTCTTC
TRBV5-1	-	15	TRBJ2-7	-	CASSLSGQGADEQYF	TGCGCCAGCAGCTTGTCAGGGCAGGGAGCGGACGAGCAGTACTTC
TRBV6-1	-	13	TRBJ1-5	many	CASSPTGQRPQHF	TGTGCCAGCAGTCCGACGGGACAACGGCCCCAGCATTTT
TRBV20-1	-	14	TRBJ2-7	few	CSAPDTTVSYEQYF	TGCAGTGCTCCGGACACCACTGTGTCCTACGAGCAGTACTTC
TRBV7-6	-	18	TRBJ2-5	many	CASSFQLRDTPPQETQYF	TGTGCCAGCAGCTTTCAACTCCGGGACACCCCCCCCCAAGAGACCCAGTACTTC
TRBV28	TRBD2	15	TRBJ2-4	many	CASSGTSLAKNIQYF	TGTGCCAGCAGCGGGACTAGTTTAGCCAAAAACATTCAGTACTTC
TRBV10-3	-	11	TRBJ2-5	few	CAIAKQETQYF	TGTGCCATCGCGAAACAAGAGACCCAGTACTTC
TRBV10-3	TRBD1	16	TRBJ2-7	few	CAISAQTGGAGYEQYF	TGTGCCATCAGTGCCCAGACAGGGGGTGCGGGTTACGAGCAGTACTTC
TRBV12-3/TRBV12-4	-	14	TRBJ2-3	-	CASSFQGASGTQYF	TGTGCCAGCAGTTTTCAGGGGGCTAGCGGGACGCAGTATTTT
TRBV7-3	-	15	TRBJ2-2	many	CASSWAGVNTGELFF	TGTGCCAGCAGTTGGGCAGGGGTAAACACCGGGGAGCTGTTTTTT
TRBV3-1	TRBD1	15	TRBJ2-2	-	CASSQGTGGAGELFF	TGTGCCAGCAGCCAAGGGACAGGGGGTGCCGGGGAGCTGTTTTTT
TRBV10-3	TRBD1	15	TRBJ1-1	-	CAISEPRGPNTEAFF	TGTGCCATCAGTGAGCCCAGGGGGCCTAACACTGAAGCTTTCTTT
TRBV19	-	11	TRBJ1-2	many	CASSGDYGYTF	TGCGCCAGCAGCGGAGATTATGGCTACACCTTC
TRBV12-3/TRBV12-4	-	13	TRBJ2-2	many	CASSQQGTGELFF	TGTGCCAGCAGTCAACAGGGAACCGGGGAGCTGTTTTTT
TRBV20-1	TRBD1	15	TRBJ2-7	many	CSASLPGTGGFVQYF	TGCAGTGCTAGCCTCCCAGGGACAGGGGGCTTTGTGCAGTACTTC
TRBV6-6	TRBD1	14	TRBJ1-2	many	CASRAQGDAYGYTF	TGTGCCAGCAGGGCCCAGGGGGACGCCTATGGCTACACCTTC
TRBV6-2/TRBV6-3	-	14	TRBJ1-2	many	CASRLSGRNYGYTF	TGTGCCAGCAGATTGAGTGGGAGGAACTATGGCTACACCTTC
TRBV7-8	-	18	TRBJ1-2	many	CASRRRERRSPTNYGYTF	TGTGCCAGCAGGCGCCGGGAACGTAGAAGCCCCACGAACTATGGCTACACCTTC
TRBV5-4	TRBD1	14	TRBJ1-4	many	CASATGTDTEKLFF	TGTGCCAGCGCCACCGGGACAGATACTGAAAAACTGTTTTTT
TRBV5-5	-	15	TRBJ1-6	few	CASSLTVGYNSPLHF	TGTGCCAGCAGCTTGACTGTAGGGTATAATTCACCCCTCCACTTT
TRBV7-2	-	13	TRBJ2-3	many	CASPPPMADTQYF	TGTGCCAGCCCTCCACCTATGGCAGATACGCAGTATTTT
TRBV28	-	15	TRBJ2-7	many	CASSLIGGSSYEQYF	TGTGCCAGCAGTTTAATTGGAGGAAGCTCCTACGAGCAGTACTTC
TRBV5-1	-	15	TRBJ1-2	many	CASSSGDIRNYGYTF	TGCGCCAGCAGCTCGGGGGACATCCGAAACTATGGCTACACCTTC
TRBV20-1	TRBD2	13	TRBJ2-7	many	CSASREGRYEQYF	TGCAGTGCTAGCCGGGAGGGCCGGTACGAGCAGTACTTC
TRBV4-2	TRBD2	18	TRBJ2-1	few	CASSQHGTSGGAYNEQFF	TGTGCCAGCAGCCAACATGGGACTAGCGGGGGCGCCTACAATGAGCAGTTCTTC
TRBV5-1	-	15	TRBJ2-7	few	CASSLALDRSYEQYF	TGCGCCAGCAGCTTGGCCCTGGACCGATCCTACGAGCAGTACTTC
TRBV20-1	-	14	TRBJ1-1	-	CSARMAGLNTEAFF	TGCAGTGCTAGAATGGCCGGATTGAACACTGAAGCTTTCTTT
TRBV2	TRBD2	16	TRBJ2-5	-	CASSESASGALGAQYF	TGTGCCAGCAGTGAGTCGGCTAGCGGGGCCCTAGGGGCCCAGTACTTC
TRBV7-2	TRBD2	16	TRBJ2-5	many	CASSDPGSGRLGAQYF	TGTGCCAGCAGCGACCCGGGTAGCGGGCGACTCGGGGCCCAGTACTTC
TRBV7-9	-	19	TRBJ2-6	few	CASSWRGRDGISGANVLTF	TGTGCCAGCAGCTGGAGGGGGCGGGACGGCATCTCTGGGGCCAACGTCCTGACTTTC
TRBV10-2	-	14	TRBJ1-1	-	CASSDGQTNTEAFF	TGCGCCAGCAGTGACGGACAGACGAACACTGAAGCTTTCTTT
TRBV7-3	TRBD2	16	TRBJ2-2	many	CASSPGLAGSTGELFF	TGTGCCAGCAGCCCAGGACTAGCGGGGTCGACCGGGGAGCTGTTTTTT
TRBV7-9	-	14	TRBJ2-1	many	CASSFPRERIEQFF	TGTGCCAGCAGCTTCCCCCGGGAGAGGATTGAGCAGTTCTTC
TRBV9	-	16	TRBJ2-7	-	CASSVKPATSTYEQYF	TGTGCCAGCAGCGTAAAACCCGCGACTTCTACCTACGAGCAGTACTTC
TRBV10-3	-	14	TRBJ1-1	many	CAISEVLGDTEAFF	TGTGCCATCAGTGAGGTCTTAGGGGACACTGAAGCTTTCTTT
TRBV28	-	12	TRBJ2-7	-	CASAGTSYEQYF	TGTGCCAGCGCAGGGACCTCCTACGAGCAGTACTTC
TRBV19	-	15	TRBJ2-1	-	CASSSPGVGYNEQFF	TGTGCCAGTAGTTCGCCTGGGGTGGGCTACAATGAGCAGTTCTTC
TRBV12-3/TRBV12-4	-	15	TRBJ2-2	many	CASRRDDANTGELFF	TGTGCCAGCAGACGAGACGACGCGAACACCGGGGAGCTGTTTTTT
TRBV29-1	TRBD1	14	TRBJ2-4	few	CSATGQGIYGIQYF	TGCAGCGCTACGGGACAGGGAATTTACGGCATTCAGTACTTC
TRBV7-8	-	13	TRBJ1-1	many	CASSLDKNTEAFF	TGTGCCAGCAGCTTAGACAAGAACACTGAAGCTTTCTTT
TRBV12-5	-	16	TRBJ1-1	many	CASGLDHRDAKSEAFF	TGTGCTAGTGGTTTGGACCACAGGGACGCCAAGTCTGAAGCTTTCTTT
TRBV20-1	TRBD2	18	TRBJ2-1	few	CSARWASGGGISYNEQFF	TGCAGTGCTAGATGGGCTAGCGGGGGTGGGATATCCTACAATGAGCAGTTCTTC
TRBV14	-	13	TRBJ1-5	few	CASSQDGWQPQHF	TGTGCCAGCAGCCAAGATGGTTGGCAGCCCCAGCATTTT
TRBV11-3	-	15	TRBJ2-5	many	CASSEETGGRETQYF	TGTGCCAGCAGCGAGGAAACTGGGGGGCGAGAGACCCAGTACTTC